This TCR beta chain was profiled in a study of control samples from healthy donors and cancer patients. Here immunoSEQ multiplex PCR was the method, and the copy in TCRdb shows in-frame clones only, minus some. The data hold about 150,000 clones, with 88% observed a single time. The CDR3 consists of 12 residues. V lost 5 bases to trimming and J lost 12 bases, with 11 bases between them. CDR1 MNHEY and CDR2 SMNVEV come from the germline V gene (reference sequence). The sample consisted of blood. This sequence originates from a man younger than 35 in good health. The V and J genes are TRBV27 and TRBJ1-6; TRBD1 might be the D (6 bases). CDR3 region: CASSHRDGPLHF. CDR3 sequence (DNA): TGTGCCAGCAGTCACAGGGACGGACCCCTCCACTTT.